This entry describes one T cell receptor (beta chain). The data are from a study of T cell changes during pregnancy in multiple sclerosis. Here immunoSEQ multiplex PCR was the method, and the copy in TCRdb shows in-frame clones only, minus some. The sample includes roughly 40,000 clones, 87% of them seen just once. With V trimmed by 7 bases and J by 6 bases, 3 bases remained unmatched. The CDR3 spans 11 residues. Germline loops: CDR1 SEHNR, CDR2 FQNEAQ (reference sequence). The sequence came from a female donor with multiple sclerosis, enrolled in a pregnancy study. The sequencing used CD4+ T cells from peripheral blood mononuclear cells, collected after pregnancy. The chain combines TRBV7-9 with TRBJ2-7; 7 bases match TRBD2. In DNA, the CDR3 is TGTGCCAGCACCTCGGGGGGCGAGCAGTACTTC. Its translation is CASTSGGEQYF. Using reference TRBV7-9 and TRBJ2-7 for the parts outside the CDR3, the full variable domain is DTGVSQNPRHKITKRGQNVTFRCDPISEHNRLYWYRQTLGQGPEFLTYFQNEAQLEKSRLLSDRFSAERPKGSFSTLEIQRTEQGDSAMYLCASTSGGEQYFGPGTRLTVT.